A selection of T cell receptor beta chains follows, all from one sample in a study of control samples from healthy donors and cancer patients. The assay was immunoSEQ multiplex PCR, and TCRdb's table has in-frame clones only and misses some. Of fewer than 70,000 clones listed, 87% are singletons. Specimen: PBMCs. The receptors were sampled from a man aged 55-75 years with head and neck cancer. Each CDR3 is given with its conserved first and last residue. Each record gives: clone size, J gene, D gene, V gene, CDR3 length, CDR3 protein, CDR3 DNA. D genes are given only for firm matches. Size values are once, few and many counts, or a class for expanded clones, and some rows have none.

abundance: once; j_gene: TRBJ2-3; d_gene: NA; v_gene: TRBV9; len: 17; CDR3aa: CASSVASESARRDTQYF; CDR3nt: TGTGCCAGCAGCGTAGCGTCGGAGTCGGCCAGGAGAGATACGCAGTATTTT
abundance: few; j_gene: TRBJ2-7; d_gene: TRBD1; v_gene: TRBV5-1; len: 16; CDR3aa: CASSLMNRDSGHEQYF; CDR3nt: TGCGCCAGCAGCTTGATGAACCGGGACAGCGGCCACGAGCAGTACTTC
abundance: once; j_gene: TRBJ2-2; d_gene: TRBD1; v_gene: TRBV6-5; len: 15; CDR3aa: CASRETGEFTGELFF; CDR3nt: TGTGCCAGCAGGGAGACAGGGGAGTTCACCGGGGAGCTGTTTTTT
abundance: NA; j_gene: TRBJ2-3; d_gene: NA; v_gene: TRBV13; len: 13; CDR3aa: CASSRVGADTQYF; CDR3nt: TGTGCCAGCAGCCGGGTTGGAGCAGATACGCAGTATTTT
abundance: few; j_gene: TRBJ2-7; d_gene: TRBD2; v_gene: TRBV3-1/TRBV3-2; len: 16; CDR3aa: CASSQNRRGLIYEQYF; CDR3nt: TGTGCCAGCAGCCAAAACCGGAGGGGACTAATCTACGAGCAGTACTTC
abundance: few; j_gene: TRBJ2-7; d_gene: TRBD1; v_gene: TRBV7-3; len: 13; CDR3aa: CASSTHDRDEQYF; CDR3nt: TGTGCCAGCAGCACACACGACAGGGACGAGCAGTACTTC
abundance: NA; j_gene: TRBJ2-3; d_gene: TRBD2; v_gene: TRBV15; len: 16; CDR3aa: CATSRGAGGREDTQYF; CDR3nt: TGTGCCACCAGCAGAGGGGCGGGGGGCAGGGAAGATACGCAGTATTTT
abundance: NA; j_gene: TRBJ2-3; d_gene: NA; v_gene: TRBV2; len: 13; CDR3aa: CASSEEVADTQYF; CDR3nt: TGTGCCAGCAGTGAAGAGGTGGCAGATACGCAGTATTTT
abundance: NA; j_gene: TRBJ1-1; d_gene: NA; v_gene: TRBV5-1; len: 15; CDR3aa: CASSLSGQGVDEAFF; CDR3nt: TGCGCCAGCAGCTTGTCGGGGCAGGGTGTAGATGAAGCTTTCTTT
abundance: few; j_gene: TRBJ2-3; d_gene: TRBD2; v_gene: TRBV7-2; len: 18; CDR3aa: CASSFPQGRGGAPDTQYF; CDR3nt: TGTGCCAGCAGCTTCCCCCAAGGGCGCGGGGGGGCGCCAGATACGCAGTATTTT
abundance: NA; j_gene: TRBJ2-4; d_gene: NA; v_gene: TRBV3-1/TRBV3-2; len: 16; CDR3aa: CASSISRPIRKNIQYF; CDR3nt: TGTGCCAGCAGCATATCGCGTCCCATTAGAAAAAACATTCAGTACTTC
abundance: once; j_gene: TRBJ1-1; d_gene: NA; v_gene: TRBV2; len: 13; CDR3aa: CASRTALNTEAFF; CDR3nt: TGTGCCAGCAGGACGGCGCTGAACACTGAAGCTTTCTTT
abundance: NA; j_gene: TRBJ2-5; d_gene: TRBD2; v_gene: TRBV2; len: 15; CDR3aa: CASSRLAGGQETQYF; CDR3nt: TGTGCCAGCAGCAGACTAGCGGGGGGCCAAGAGACCCAGTACTTC
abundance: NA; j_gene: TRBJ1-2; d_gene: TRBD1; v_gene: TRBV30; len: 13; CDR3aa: CAWSTGTAAGYTF; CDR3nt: TGTGCCTGGAGCACCGGGACAGCGGCAGGCTACACCTTC
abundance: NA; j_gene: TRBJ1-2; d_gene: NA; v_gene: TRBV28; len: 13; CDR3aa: CASSNGHDYGYTF; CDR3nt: TGTGCCAGCAGTAATGGACATGACTATGGCTACACCTTC
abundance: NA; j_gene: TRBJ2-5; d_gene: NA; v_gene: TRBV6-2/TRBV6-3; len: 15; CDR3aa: CASSYSTPQVKTQYF; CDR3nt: TGTGCCAGCAGTTACTCGACACCACAGGTGAAGACCCAGTACTTC
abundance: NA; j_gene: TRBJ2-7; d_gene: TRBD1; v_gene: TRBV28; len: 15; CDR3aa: CASSLDREETYEQYF; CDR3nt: TGTGCCAGCAGTCTGGACAGGGAAGAAACCTACGAGCAGTACTTC
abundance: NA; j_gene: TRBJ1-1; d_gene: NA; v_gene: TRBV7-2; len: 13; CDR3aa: CASSSGFRTEAFF; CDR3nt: TGTGCCAGCAGCTCAGGGTTTCGGACTGAAGCTTTCTTT
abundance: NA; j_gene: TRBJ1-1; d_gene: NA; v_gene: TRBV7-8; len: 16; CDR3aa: CASSLAGGGANTEAFF; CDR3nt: TGTGCCAGCAGCTTAGCTGGGGGAGGGGCGAACACTGAAGCTTTCTTT
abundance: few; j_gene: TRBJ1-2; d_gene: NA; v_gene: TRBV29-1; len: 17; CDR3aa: CSVENLDRERVNYGYTF; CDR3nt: TGCAGCGTTGAGAACCTTGATCGGGAGAGGGTGAACTATGGCTACACCTTC
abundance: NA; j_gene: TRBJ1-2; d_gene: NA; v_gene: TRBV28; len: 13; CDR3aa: CASSLQGADGYTF; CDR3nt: TGTGCCAGCAGTTTACAGGGTGCTGATGGCTACACCTTC
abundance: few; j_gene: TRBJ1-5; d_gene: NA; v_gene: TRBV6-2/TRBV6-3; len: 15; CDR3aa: CASSYVGRNNQPQHF; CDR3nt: TGTGCCAGCAGTTACGTGGGACGGAACAATCAGCCCCAGCATTTT